Below, one T cell receptor beta chain is given with its context. This sample stems from a study of CD8 T cells in ankylosing spondylitis. The CDR3 has 14 residues. Germline V gene sequence: CDR1 MGHRA, CDR2 YSYEKL. The V end was cut by 0 bases, the J end by 11 bases, with 11 bases between. In TCRdb, the 5' RACE reads were re-called with MiXCR into one record per CDR3 protein. This table holds around 28,000 distinct CDR3 sequences, about 29% found once. This chain links TRBV4-1 with TRBJ1-6; D gene unclear. The clonotype originates from a male donor with ankylosing spondylitis. The sample taken for sequencing was synovial fluid, either unsorted or a sorted T cell fraction (not recorded which). The CDR3 DNA sequence: TGCGCCAGCAGCCAAGATCTGGGTCCGACACCCCTCCACTTT. Translating it yields CASSQDLGPTPLHF.